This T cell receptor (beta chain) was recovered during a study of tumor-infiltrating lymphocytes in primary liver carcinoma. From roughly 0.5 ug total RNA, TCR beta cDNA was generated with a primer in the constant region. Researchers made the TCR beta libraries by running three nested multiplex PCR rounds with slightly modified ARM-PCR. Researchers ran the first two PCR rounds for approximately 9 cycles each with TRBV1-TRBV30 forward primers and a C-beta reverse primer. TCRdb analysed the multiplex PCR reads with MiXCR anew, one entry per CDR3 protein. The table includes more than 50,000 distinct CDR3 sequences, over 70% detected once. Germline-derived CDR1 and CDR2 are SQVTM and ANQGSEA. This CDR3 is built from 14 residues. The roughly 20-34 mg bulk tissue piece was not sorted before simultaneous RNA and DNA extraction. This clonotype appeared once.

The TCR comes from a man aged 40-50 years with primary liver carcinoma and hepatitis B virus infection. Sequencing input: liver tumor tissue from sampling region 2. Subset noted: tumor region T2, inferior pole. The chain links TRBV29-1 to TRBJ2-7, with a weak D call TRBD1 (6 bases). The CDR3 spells CDVITGSSPYEQYF. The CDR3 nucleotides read TGCGACGTTATAACAGGGAGCAGCCCCTACGAGCAGTACTTC.